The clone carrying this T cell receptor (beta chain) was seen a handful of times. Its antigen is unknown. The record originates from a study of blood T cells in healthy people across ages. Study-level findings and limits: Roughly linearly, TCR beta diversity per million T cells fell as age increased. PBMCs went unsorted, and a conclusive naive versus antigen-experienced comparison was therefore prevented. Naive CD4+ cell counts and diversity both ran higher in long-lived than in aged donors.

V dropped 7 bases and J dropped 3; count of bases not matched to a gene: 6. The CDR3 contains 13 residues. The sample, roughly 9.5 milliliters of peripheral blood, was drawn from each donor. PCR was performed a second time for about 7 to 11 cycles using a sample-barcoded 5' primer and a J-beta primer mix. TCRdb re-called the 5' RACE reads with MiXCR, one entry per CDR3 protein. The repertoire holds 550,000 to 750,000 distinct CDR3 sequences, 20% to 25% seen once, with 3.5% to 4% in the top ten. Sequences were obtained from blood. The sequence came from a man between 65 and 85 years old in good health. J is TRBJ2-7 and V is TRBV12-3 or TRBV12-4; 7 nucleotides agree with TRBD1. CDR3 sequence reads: CASTSTGNYEQYF. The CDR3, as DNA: TGTGCCAGCACCTCGACAGGGAACTACGAGCAGTACTTC.